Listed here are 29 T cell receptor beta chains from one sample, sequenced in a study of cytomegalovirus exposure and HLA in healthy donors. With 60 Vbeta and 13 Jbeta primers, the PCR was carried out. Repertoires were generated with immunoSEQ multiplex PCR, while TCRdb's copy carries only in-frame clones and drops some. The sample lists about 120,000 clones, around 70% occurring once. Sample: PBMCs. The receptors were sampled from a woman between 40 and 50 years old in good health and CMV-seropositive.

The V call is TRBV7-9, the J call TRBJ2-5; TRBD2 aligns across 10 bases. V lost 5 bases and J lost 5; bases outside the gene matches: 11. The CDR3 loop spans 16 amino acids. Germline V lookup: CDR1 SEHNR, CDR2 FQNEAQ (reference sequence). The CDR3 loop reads CASSLGLAISEETQYF. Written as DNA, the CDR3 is TGTGCCAGCAGCCTGGGACTAGCGATATCGGAGGAGACCCAGTACTTC.

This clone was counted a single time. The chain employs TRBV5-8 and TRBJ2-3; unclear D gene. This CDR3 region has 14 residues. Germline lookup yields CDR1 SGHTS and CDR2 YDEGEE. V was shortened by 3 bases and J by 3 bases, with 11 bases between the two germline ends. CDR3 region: CASSSLPATDTQYF. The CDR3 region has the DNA TGTGCCAGCAGCTCACTTCCCGCTACAGATACGCAGTATTTT.

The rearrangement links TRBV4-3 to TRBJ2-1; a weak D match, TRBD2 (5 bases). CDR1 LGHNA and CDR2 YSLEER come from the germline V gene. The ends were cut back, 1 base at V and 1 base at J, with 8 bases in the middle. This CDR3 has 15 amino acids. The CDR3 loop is CASSQGGVSYNEQFF. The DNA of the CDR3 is TGCGCCAGCAGCCAAGGGGGAGTATCCTACAATGAGCAGTTCTTC.

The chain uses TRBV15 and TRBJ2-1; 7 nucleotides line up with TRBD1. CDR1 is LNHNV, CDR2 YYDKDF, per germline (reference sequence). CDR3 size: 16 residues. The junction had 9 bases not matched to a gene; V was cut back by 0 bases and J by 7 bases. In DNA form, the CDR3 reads TGTGCCACCAGCAGAGATCGAGGGGGCTATAGGAATGAGCAGTTCTTC. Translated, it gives CATSRDRGGYRNEQFF.

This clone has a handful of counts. The CDR3: CAISETATNEKLFF. CDR3 nucleotides: TGTGCCATCAGTGAAACAGCAACTAATGAAAAACTGTTTTTT. The V call is TRBV10-3, the J call TRBJ1-4; D is unclear. The V end was cut by 3 bases, the J end by 0 bases, with 5 bases between. Germline CDR1 reads ENHRY; CDR2 reads SYGVKD. The CDR3 covers 14 residues.

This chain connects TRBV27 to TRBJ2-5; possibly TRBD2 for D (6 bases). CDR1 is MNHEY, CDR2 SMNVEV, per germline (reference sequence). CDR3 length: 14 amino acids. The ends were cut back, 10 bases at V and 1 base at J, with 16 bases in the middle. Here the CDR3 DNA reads TGTGCCACCAGACCCGGACTACTCCAAGAGACCCAGTACTTC. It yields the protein CATRPGLLQETQYF.

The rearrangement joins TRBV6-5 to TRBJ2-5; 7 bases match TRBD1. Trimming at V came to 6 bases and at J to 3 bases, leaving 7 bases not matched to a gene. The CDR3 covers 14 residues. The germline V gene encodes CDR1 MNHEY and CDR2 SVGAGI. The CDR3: CASRKPDRKETQYF. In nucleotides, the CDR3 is TGTGCCAGCAGAAAGCCGGACAGGAAAGAGACCCAGTACTTC.

The DNA for the CDR3 is TGTGCCAGCTCACCCCTCGGGGGCTCCTACAATGAGCAGTTCTTC. Its translation is CASSPLGGSYNEQFF. The gene calls are TRBV18 and TRBJ2-1; a weak D match, TRBD2 (6 bases). This CDR3 contains 15 residues. Trimming pared 3 bases from V and 0 bases from J, leaving 9 bases between. Germline CDR1 KGHSH, CDR2 LQKENI.

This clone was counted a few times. Written as DNA, the CDR3 is TGTGCCATCAGTGAGCCGGGGGGCGGCGAGCAGTACTTC. Amino acids: CAISEPGGGEQYF. The genes are TRBV10-3 and TRBJ2-7; possible D gene TRBD2, 7 bases. Germline CDR1 and CDR2: ENHRY and SYGVKD. With 2 bases removed from V and 6 bases from J, the gap between germline ends came to 11 bases. There are 13 residues in the CDR3.

As DNA, the CDR3 is TGCGCCAGCAGCTTGGGATGGGGAGGAGATACGCAGTATTTT. Its translation is CASSLGWGGDTQYF. This chain uses TRBV5-1 with TRBJ2-3, with a weak D call TRBD2 (6 bases). Germline loops: CDR1 SGHRS, CDR2 YFSETQ. V was cut by 0 bases and J by 5 bases, with 10 bases left in between. The CDR3 contains 14 residues.

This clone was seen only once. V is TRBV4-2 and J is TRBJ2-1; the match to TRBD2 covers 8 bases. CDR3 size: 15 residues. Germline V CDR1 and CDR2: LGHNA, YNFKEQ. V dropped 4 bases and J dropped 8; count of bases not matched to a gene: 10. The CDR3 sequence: CASSLSRGGRDEQFF. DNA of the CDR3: TGTGCCAGCAGCCTCTCTCGGGGGGGCCGAGATGAGCAGTTCTTC.

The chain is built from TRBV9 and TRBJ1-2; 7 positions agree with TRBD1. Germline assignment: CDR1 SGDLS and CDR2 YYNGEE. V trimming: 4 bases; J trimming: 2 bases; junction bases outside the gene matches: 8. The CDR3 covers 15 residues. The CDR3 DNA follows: TGTGCCAGCAGCCAGGGGGGCGCTTGGAACTATGGCTACACCTTC. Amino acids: CASSQGGAWNYGYTF.

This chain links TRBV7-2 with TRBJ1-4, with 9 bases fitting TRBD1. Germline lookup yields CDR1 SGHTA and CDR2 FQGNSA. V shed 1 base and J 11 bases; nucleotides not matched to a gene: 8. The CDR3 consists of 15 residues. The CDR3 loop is CASSLGTGAPGKLFF. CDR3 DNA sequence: TGTGCCAGCAGCTTAGGGACAGGGGCTCCGGGTAAACTGTTTTTT.

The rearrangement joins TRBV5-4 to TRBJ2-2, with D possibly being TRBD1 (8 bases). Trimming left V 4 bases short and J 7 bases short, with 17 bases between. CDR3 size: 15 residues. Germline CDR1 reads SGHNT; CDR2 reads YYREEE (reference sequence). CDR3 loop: CASSPGTGGDGELFF. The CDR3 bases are TGTGCCAGCAGCCCAGGCACAGGGGGGGACGGGGAGCTGTTTTTT.

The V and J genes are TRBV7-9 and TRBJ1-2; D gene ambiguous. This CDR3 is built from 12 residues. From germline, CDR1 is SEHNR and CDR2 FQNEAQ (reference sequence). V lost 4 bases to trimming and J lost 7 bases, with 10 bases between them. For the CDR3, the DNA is TGTGCCAGCAGCTCAGGTGTGGGTGGCTACACCTTC. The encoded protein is CASSSGVGGYTF.

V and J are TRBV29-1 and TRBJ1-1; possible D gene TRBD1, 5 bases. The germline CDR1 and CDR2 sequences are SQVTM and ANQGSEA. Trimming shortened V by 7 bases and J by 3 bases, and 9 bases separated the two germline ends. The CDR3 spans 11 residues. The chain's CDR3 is CSAGFDTEAFF. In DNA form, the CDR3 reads TGCAGCGCAGGGTTCGACACTGAAGCTTTCTTT.

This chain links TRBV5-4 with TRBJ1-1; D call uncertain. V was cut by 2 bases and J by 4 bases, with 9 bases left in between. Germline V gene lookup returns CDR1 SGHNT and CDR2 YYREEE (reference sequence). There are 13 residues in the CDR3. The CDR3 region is CASSLGGSTEAFF. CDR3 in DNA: TGTGCCAGCAGCTTAGGAGGGAGCACTGAAGCTTTCTTT.

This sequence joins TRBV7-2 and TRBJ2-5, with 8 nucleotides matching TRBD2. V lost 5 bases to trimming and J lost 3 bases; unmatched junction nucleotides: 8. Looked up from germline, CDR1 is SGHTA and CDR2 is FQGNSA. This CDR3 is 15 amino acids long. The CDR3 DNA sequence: TGTGCCAGCAGCCCCCAACTAGCGGTAGAAGAGACCCAGTACTTC. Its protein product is CASSPQLAVEETQYF.

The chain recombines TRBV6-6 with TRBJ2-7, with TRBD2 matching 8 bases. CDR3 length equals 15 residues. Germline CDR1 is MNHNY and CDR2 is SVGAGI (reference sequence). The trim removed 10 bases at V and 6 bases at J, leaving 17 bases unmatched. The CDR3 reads CAINDRGGSGSEQYF. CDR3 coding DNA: TGTGCCATCAACGATCGGGGGGGTTCGGGTTCCGAGCAGTACTTC.

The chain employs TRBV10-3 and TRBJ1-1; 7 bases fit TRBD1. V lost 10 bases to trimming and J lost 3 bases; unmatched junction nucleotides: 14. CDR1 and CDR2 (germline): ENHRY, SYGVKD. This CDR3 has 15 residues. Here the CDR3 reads CATNDPGTEDTEAFF. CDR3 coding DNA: TGTGCCACCAACGACCCAGGGACAGAAGACACTGAAGCTTTCTTT.

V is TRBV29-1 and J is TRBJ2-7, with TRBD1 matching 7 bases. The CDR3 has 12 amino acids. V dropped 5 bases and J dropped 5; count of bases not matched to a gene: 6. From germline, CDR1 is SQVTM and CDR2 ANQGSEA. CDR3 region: CSVLQGYNEQYF. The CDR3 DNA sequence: TGCAGCGTTCTACAGGGGTACAACGAGCAGTACTTC.

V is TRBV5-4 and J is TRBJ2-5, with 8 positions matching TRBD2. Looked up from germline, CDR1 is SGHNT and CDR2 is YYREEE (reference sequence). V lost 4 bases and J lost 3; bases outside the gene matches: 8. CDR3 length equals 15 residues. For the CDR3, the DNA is TGTGCCAGCAGCCGGGGGGGGCAGACCAAAGAGACCCAGTACTTC. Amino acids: CASSRGGQTKETQYF.

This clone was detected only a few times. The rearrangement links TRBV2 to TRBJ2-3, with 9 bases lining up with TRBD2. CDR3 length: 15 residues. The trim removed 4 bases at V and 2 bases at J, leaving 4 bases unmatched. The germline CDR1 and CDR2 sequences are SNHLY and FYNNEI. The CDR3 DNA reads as TGTGCCAGCAGTGGTAGCGGGGGTATCACAGATACGCAGTATTTT. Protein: CASSGSGGITDTQYF.

CDR3 protein: CASSLESGTGMGYTF. DNA of the CDR3: TGCGCCAGCAGCTTGGAGAGTGGGACAGGGATGGGCTACACCTTC. The chain couples TRBV5-1 to TRBJ1-2; 9 bases agree with TRBD1. V shed 0 bases and J 8 bases; nucleotides not matched to a gene: 8. The CDR3 has 15 residues. Germline V gene data show CDR1 as SGHRS and CDR2 as YFSETQ.

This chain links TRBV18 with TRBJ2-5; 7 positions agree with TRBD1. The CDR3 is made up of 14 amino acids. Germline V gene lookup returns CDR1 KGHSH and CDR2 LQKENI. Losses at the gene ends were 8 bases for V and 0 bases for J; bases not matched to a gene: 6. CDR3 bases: TGTGCCAGCGCATCCGGGACAGACCAAGAGACCCAGTACTTC. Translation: CASASGTDQETQYF.

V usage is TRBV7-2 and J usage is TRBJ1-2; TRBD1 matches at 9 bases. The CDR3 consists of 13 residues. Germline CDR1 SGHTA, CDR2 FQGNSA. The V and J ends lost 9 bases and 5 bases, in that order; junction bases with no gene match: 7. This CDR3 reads CASRDRATYGYTF. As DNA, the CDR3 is TGTGCCAGTCGGGACAGGGCGACTTATGGCTACACCTTC.

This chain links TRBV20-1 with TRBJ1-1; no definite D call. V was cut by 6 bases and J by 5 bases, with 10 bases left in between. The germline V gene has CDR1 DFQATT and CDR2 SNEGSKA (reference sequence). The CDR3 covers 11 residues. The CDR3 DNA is TGCAGTGCGGGTCAGGTGACTGAAGCTTTCTTT. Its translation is CSAGQVTEAFF.

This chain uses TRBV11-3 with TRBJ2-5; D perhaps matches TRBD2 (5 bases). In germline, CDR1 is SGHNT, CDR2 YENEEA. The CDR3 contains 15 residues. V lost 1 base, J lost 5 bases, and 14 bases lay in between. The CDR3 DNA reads TGTGCCAGCAGCTTAGCGGGGTCTCCCCTCGAGACCCAGTACTTC. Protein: CASSLAGSPLETQYF.

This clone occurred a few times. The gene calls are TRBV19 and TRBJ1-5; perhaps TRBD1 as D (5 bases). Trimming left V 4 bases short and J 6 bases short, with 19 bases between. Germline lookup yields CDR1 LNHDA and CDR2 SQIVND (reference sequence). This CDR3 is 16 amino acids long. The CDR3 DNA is TGTGCCAGTAGTACCGAGTCCGGTGGGGCCAGTCAGCCCCAGCATTTT. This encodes CASSTESGGASQPQHF.